This T cell receptor (beta chain) was sequenced in a study of OX40 agonist ivuxolimab in advanced cancers. Repertoires were generated with immunoSEQ multiplex PCR, while TCRdb's copy carries only in-frame clones and drops some. The data hold 45,000 to 60,000 clones, with about 86% observed a single time. V was trimmed by 0 bases and J by 5 bases, leaving 9 bases between them. The CDR3 has 13 residues. The germline V gene has CDR1 SGDLS and CDR2 YYNGEE. The chain has TRBV9 and TRBJ2-7; D ambiguous. Sequencing used CD4+ or CD8+ T cells sorted from blood, obtained in a trial of the OX40 agonist ivuxolimab. The TCR sequence derives from an adult with an advanced solid tumor such as melanoma, head and neck, liver or kidney cancer. In nucleotides, the CDR3 is TGTGCCAGCAGCGTAGGGTTTCGAGACGAGCAGTACTTC. Translated, it gives CASSVGFRDEQYF.